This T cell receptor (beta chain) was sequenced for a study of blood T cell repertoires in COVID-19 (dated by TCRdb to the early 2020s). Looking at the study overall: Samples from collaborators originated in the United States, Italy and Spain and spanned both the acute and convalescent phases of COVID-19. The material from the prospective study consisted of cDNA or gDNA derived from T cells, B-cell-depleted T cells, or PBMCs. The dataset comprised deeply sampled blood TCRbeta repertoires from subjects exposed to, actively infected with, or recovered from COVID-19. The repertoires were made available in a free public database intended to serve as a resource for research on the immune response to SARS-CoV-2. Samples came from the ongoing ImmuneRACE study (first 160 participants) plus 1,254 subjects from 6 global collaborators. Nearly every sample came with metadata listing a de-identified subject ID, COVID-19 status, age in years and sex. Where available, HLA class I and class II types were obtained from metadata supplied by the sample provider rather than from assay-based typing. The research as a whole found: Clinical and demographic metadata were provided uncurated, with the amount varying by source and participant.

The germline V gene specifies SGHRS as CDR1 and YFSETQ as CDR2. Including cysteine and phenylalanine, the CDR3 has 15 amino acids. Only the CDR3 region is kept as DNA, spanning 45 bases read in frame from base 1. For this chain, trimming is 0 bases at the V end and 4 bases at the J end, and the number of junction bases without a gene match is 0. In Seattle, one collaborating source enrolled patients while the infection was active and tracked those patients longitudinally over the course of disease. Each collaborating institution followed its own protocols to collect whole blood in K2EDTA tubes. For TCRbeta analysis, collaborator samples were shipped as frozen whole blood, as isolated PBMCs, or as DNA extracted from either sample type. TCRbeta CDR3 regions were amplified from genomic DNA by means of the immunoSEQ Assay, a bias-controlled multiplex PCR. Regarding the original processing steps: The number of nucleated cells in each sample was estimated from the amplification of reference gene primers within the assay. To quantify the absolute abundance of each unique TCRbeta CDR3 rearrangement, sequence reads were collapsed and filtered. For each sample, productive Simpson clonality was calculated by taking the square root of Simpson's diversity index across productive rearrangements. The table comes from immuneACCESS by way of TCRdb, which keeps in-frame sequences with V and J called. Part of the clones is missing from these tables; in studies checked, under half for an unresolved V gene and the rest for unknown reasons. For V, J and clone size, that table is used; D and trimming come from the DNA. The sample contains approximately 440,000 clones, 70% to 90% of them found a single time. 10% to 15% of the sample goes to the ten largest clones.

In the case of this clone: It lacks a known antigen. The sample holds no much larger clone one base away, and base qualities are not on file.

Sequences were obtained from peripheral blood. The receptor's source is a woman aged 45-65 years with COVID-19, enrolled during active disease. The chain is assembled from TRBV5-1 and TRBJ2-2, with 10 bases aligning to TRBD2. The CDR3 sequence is CASSLERGGTGELFF. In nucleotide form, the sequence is TGCGCCAGCAGCTTGGAGCGGGGGGGCACCGGGGAGCTGTTTTTT.